Sequencing of this T cell receptor (beta chain) was carried out in a study of T cells expressing NK-cell markers. The overall study: Sorted CD3+CD56+NKG2C+, CD3+CD56+NKG2C- and CD3+CD56-NKG2C+ T-cell subsets were beta-chain profiled. Overall study results and limits: Specificity for HCMV among expanded NKG2C+ T cell clones was not established. Dominant NKG2C+ clonotypes in roughly six donors made up about 1.0-8% of CD8+ T cells.

As concerns this clonotype: The antigen remains undetermined.

The CDR3 contains 16 residues. The V gene's germline CDR1 is SGDLS and CDR2 YYNGEE. TCRdb reanalyzed the 5' RACE reads and collapses them to one entry per CDR3 protein, without DNA. This repertoire includes 130,000 to 150,000 distinct CDR3 sequences. This TCR was sampled from a man between 18 and 35 years old in good health. Sequencing was done on a sample of blood T cells: a sorted CD56 or NKG2C T cell subset, CD4+ or CD8+ T cells, or bulk PBMC T cells (not recorded which). This chain connects TRBV9 to TRBJ2-1; TCRdb names TRBD1, which stays unverified in the absence of DNA. The chain's CDR3 is CASSVGDRGTYNEQFF. Complete variable domain (other parts from reference TRBV9 and TRBJ2-1): DSGVTQTPKHLITATGQRVTLRCSPRSGDLSVYWYQQSLDQGLQFLIQYYNGEERAKGNILERFSAQQFPDLHSELNLSSLELGDSALYFCASSVGDRGTYNEQFFGPGTRLTVL.